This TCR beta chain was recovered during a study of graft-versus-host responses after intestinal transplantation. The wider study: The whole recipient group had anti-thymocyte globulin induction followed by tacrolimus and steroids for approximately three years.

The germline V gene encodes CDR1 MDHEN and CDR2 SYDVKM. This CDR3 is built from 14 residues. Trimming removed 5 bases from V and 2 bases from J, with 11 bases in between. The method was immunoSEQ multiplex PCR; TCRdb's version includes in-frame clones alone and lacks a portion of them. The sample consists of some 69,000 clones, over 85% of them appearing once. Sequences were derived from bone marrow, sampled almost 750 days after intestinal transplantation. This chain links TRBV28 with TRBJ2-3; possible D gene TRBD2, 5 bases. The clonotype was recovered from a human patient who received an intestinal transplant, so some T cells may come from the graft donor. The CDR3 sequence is CASSSGGPTDTQYF. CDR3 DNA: TGTGCCAGCAGTAGCGGTGGCCCCACAGATACGCAGTATTTT.